This T cell receptor (beta chain) was identified in a study of T cell responses to AZD1222 COVID-19 vaccine. Study-wide results and caveats: Most donors were white British, females outnumbered males, and clonal diversity was possibly underestimated. After two AZD1222 doses, spike-specific TCR breadth and depth rose versus day 0.

CDR1 is SEHNR and CDR2 is FQNEAQ in the germline V gene (reference sequence). This CDR3 is built from 12 residues. Trimming shortened V by 3 bases and J by 6 bases, and 7 bases separated the two germline ends. Regarding this clone: Its matching antigen is unknown.

The table came from immunoSEQ multiplex PCR; TCRdb's copy has only in-frame clones and leaves some out. The table records about 110,000 clones, around nine tenths of them present only once. The material sequenced was peripheral blood, taken on day 0 of AZD1222 vaccination. This chain uses TRBV7-9 with TRBJ2-3, with D uncertain. This TCR derives from an adult in good health. Here the CDR3 DNA reads TGTGCCAGCAGCTTGTTTCTGGATACGCAGTATTTT. As protein: CASSLFLDTQYF.